The 10 T cell receptor beta chains given below trace back to one sample, sequenced in a study of T cells in Graves' hyperthyroidism and ophthalmopathy. Researchers amplified the TCR beta CDR3 regions from RNA transcripts. Primed by the HTBI set, a first-round RT-PCR was run on the TCR CDR3. TCRdb independently ran MiXCR on the multiplex PCR reads; one entry per CDR3 protein. The table has more than 600,000 distinct CDR3 sequences, less than 20% seen once; the top ten hold 8.4%. Sequenced: blood. The origin of the receptors is a man between 18 and 35 years old with Graves' hyperthyroidism.

This clonotype was seen ten or more times. This chain joins TRBV28 and TRBJ2-2; D call uncertain. Germline-derived CDR1 and CDR2 are MDHEN and SYDVKM. V dropped 5 bases and J dropped 5 bases, with 6 bases sitting between them. The CDR3 loop spans 12 amino acids. DNA of the CDR3: TGTGCCAGCAGTCTACAAACCGGGGAGCTGTTTTTT. Its translation: CASSLQTGELFF.

This clonotype was counted many times. The rearrangement links TRBV7-8 to TRBJ2-5; maybe TRBD2 (5 bases). This CDR3 has 16 amino acids. The V end lost 1 base, the J end lost 5 bases, and 17 bases lay between the germline ends. Germline values: CDR1 SGHVS, CDR2 FQNEAQ. The CDR3 sequence is CASSLGNGKRGETQYF. The CDR3 coding sequence is TGTGCCAGCAGCTTAGGGAACGGAAAAAGAGGGGAGACCCAGTACTTC. Looking up the rest from reference TRBV7-8 and TRBJ2-5 gives the full variable domain: GAGVSQSPRYKVAKRGQDVALRCDPISGHVSLFWYQQALGQGPEFLTYFQNEAQLDKSGLPSDRFFAERPEGSVSTLKIQRTQQEDSAVYLCASSLGNGKRGETQYFGPGTRLLVL.

This chain uses TRBV15 with TRBJ1-4; a weak D match, TRBD1 (6 bases). Germline CDR1 is LNHNV and CDR2 is YYDKDF (reference sequence). The CDR3 spans 14 residues. V lost 4 bases, J lost 8 bases, and 14 bases lay in between. The chain's CDR3 is CATSTGGLAEKLFF. The CDR3 bases are TGTGCCACCAGCACCGGGGGGCTGGCGGAAAAACTGTTTTTT.

The chain couples TRBV19 to TRBJ2-1; 7 bases align to TRBD2. The germline gives CDR1 LNHDA, CDR2 SQIVND (reference sequence). The junction had 5 bases not matched to a gene; V was cut back by 2 bases and J by 1 base. The CDR3 covers 16 residues. The CDR3 loop reads CASSISPGGSYNEQFF. Written as DNA, the CDR3 is TGTGCCAGTAGTATATCCCCGGGAGGTTCCTACAATGAGCAGTTCTTC.

This clonotype was picked up many times. The chain links TRBV27 to TRBJ2-7, with D tentatively TRBD1 or TRBD2 (5 bases each). Trimming shortened V by 3 bases and J by 6 bases, and 18 bases separated the two germline ends. The CDR3 is made up of 15 amino acids. Germline V CDR1 and CDR2: MNHEY, SMNVEV (reference sequence). The CDR3 here is CASSLSRDHPAEQYF. CDR3 sequence (DNA): TGTGCCAGCAGTTTGTCCCGGGACCACCCCGCCGAGCAGTACTTC.

This clonotype appeared many times. The V and J genes are TRBV28 and TRBJ2-7, with no clear D. Trimming took off 5 bases at V and 3 bases at J, with 14 bases between the two ends. Germline CDR1 reads MDHEN; CDR2 reads SYDVKM. CDR3 length: 14 amino acids. DNA for the CDR3: TGTGCCAGCAGTCCCCACGGGCCGGTCTACGAGCAGTACTTC. Translation: CASSPHGPVYEQYF.

This clonotype was detected ten times or more. The chain combines TRBV18 with TRBJ2-2, with D perhaps matching TRBD1 (5 bases). The V end was cut by 2 bases, the J end by 0 bases, with 10 bases between. The CDR3 extends over 16 amino acids. Germline loops: CDR1 KGHSH, CDR2 LQKENI. CDR3 nucleotides: TGTGCCAGCTCACCAGCCCAGGGCACGAACACCGGGGAGCTGTTTTTT. Translated, it gives CASSPAQGTNTGELFF. Complete variable domain (other parts from reference TRBV18 and TRBJ2-2): NAGVMQNPRHLVRRRGQEARLRCSPMKGHSHVYWYRQLPEEGLKFMVYLQKENIIDESGMPKERFSAEFPKEGPSILRIQQVVRGDSAAYFCASSPAQGTNTGELFFGEGSRLTVL.

There are many counts of this clonotype. The V call is TRBV6-1, the J call TRBJ2-7; 11 bases are shared with TRBD2. The V gene end was trimmed by 5 bases and the J gene end by 5 bases; junction bases not matched to a gene: 8. This CDR3 is built from 15 residues. In germline, CDR1 is MNHNS, CDR2 SASEGT. CDR3 region: CASSILAGGPDEQYF. The DNA of the CDR3 is TGTGCCAGCAGTATCTTAGCGGGAGGGCCAGACGAGCAGTACTTC.

This clonotype has just a few counts. J is TRBJ2-3 and V is TRBV12-3 or TRBV12-4, with 12 nucleotides matching TRBD1. Trimming took 6 bases from V and 8 from J; bases not matched to a gene: 15. The CDR3 loop spans 17 amino acids. The CDR3 protein is CASSLPPGQGAGGTQYF. The CDR3 DNA reads TGTGCCAGCAGCCTCCCCCCGGGACAGGGGGCTGGAGGTACGCAGTATTTT.

In this sample, this clonotype turned up a few times. This rearrangement joins TRBV7-2 to TRBJ1-4, with a possible D match to TRBD1 (5 bases). This CDR3 has 15 amino acids. V lost 5 bases, J lost 6 bases, and 16 bases lay in between. Germline V gene sequence: CDR1 SGHTA, CDR2 FQGNSA. The CDR3 is CASSPSGPGYEKLFF. The DNA for the CDR3 is TGTGCCAGCAGCCCTAGCGGGCCAGGGTATGAAAAACTGTTTTTT.